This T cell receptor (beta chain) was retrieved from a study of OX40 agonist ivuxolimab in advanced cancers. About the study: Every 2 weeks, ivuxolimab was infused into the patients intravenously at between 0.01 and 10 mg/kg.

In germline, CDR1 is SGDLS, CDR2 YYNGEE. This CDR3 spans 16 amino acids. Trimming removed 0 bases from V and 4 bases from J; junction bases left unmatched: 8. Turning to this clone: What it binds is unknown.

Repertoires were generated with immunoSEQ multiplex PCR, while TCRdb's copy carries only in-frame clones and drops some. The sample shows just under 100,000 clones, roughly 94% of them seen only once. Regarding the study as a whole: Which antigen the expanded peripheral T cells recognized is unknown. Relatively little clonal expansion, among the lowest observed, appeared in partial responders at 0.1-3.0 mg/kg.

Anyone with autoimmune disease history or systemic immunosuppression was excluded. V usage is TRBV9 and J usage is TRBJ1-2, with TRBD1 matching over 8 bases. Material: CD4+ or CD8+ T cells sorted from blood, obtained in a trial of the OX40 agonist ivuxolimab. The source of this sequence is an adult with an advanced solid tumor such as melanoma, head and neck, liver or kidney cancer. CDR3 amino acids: CASSVDQQGDGYGYTF. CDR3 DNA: TGTGCCAGCAGCGTAGACCAACAGGGGGACGGCTATGGCTACACCTTC.